This entry lists 19 T cell receptor beta chains sequenced from one sample in a study of identical twins. TCRdb redid the calling of the 5' RACE reads with MiXCR, one entry per CDR3 protein. Of around 960,000 distinct CDR3 sequences listed, 12% are singletons. These records were also assigned to another study, of yellow fever vaccine responses in identical twins.

Source material: PBMCs. The receptors here all came from a woman aged 18-30 years in good health.

The J gene is TRBJ2-7, the V gene TRBV6-1; 8 bases map to TRBD1. Trimming removed 0 bases from V and 3 bases from J; junction bases left unmatched: 13. The germline V gene has CDR1 MNHNS and CDR2 SASEGT. There are 18 residues in the CDR3. The CDR3, as DNA: TGTGCCAGCAGTGAAGCTAGGACAGGGTTTCGGTTCCTCTACGAGCAGTACTTC. This translates into CASSEARTGFRFLYEQYF.

In this sample, this clonotype turned up a few times. The chain couples TRBV29-1 to TRBJ2-1, with D possibly TRBD1 on 6 matching bases. The CDR3 covers 13 residues. V shed 5 bases and J shed 2 bases, with 10 bases lying between them. Germline CDR1 reads SQVTM; CDR2 reads ANQGSEA. The CDR3 DNA is TGCAGCGTTCCAGGGGTCGCCTACAATGAGCAGTTCTTC. Translating gives CSVPGVAYNEQFF.

The V and J genes are TRBV24-1 and TRBJ2-1; a weak D match, TRBD2 (6 bases). The CDR3 is made up of 17 amino acids. Looked up from germline, CDR1 is KGHDR and CDR2 is SFDVKD. Trimming stripped 5 bases from V and 0 bases from J, with 16 bases between. In nucleotides, the CDR3 is TGTGCCACCAGTGCATCATTGGGACTGAACTCCTACAATGAGCAGTTCTTC. Encoded protein: CATSASLGLNSYNEQFF.

In its sample, this clonotype was seen a few times. The rearrangement uses TRBV27 and TRBJ1-2; possible D gene TRBD1, 6 bases. CDR1 MNHEY and CDR2 SMNVEV come from the germline V gene (reference sequence). This CDR3 is 16 amino acids long. The V and J ends lost 3 bases and 5 bases respectively, with 19 bases between them. For the CDR3, the DNA is TGTGCCAGCAGTTTTAGCCAGGGGACCCTAGGGTATGGCTACACCTTC. The encoded protein is CASSFSQGTLGYGYTF.

This clonotype was counted many times. V and J are TRBV12-3 or TRBV12-4 and TRBJ2-3; 7 bases are shared with TRBD1. This CDR3 is built from 12 residues. V lost 5 bases to trimming and J lost 8 bases; unmatched junction nucleotides: 4. CDR3 in amino acids: CASSEQGVTQYF. CDR3 nucleotides: TGTGCCAGCAGTGAGCAGGGGGTTACGCAGTATTTT.

This clonotype has just a few counts. This sequence joins TRBV10-3 and TRBJ2-4; 8 bases line up with TRBD1. Germline V gives CDR1 ENHRY, CDR2 SYGVKD. CDR3 size: 17 residues. The junction had 5 bases not matched to a gene; V was cut back by 0 bases and J by 1 base. CDR3 residues: CAISESGPGGAKNIQYF. The CDR3 coding sequence is TGTGCCATCAGTGAGTCCGGGCCAGGGGGCGCCAAAAACATTCAGTACTTC.

V is TRBV25-1 and J is TRBJ2-7, with D hard to call. The V end lost 9 bases, the J end lost 0 bases, and 6 bases lay between the germline ends. Germline lookup yields CDR1 MGHDK and CDR2 SYGVNS. CDR3 length equals 11 residues. In DNA, the CDR3 is TGTGCCAGGAGTTGCTCCTACGAGCAGTACGTC. Its protein product is CARSCSYEQYV.

This clonotype has more than one count but fewer than ten. The rearrangement joins TRBV5-1 to TRBJ1-6; the match to TRBD1 covers 8 bases. The CDR3 has 14 residues. Germline V gene sequence: CDR1 SGHRS, CDR2 YFSETQ. V trimming: 1 base; J trimming: 10 bases; junction bases outside the gene matches: 4. DNA for the CDR3: TGCGCCAGCAGCTTGTCAGGGGACAGGTCACCCCTCCACTTT. This codes for CASSLSGDRSPLHF. Variable domain in full (rest from reference TRBV5-1 and TRBJ1-6): KAGVTQTPRYLIKTRGQQVTLSCSPISGHRSVSWYQQTPGQGLQFLFEYFSETQRNKGNFPGRFSGRQFSNSRSEMNVSTLELGDSALYLCASSLSGDRSPLHFGNGTRLTVT.

J is TRBJ2-7 and V is TRBV7-8; either TRBD1 or TRBD2 may fit D (5 bases each). CDR3 length: 15 amino acids. Germline CDR1 and CDR2: SGHVS and FQNEAQ. The ends were cut back, 5 bases at V and 3 bases at J, with 17 bases in the middle. The CDR3 here is CASSTQGAAGYEQYF. In DNA form, the CDR3 reads TGTGCCAGCAGCACCCAGGGAGCGGCCGGCTACGAGCAGTACTTC.

In this sample, this clonotype turned up many times. The chain combines TRBV5-6 with TRBJ2-2, with D possibly being TRBD1 (5 bases). V was cut by 4 bases and J by 0 bases, with 7 bases left in between. Per germline, CDR1 SGHDT and CDR2 YYEEEE. This CDR3 contains 14 residues. DNA of the CDR3: TGTGCCAGCAGCGGCAGGGCGAACACCGGGGAGCTGTTTTTT. Translating gives CASSGRANTGELFF.

The chain has TRBV9 and TRBJ2-2; D perhaps matches TRBD2 (6 bases). Trimming removed 4 bases at V and 1 base at J, with 11 bases between. Germline assignment: CDR1 SGDLS and CDR2 YYNGEE. The CDR3 sequence is 15 residues long. CDR3 DNA sequence: TGTGCCAGCAGCCCGATTAGCGGGAACACCGGGGAGCTGTTTTTT. It translates to CASSPISGNTGELFF.

The sample holds a few counts of this clonotype. The chain uses TRBV24-1 and TRBJ1-5; TRBD1 agrees at 7 bases. Germline V gene lookup returns CDR1 KGHDR and CDR2 SFDVKD. This CDR3 contains 14 residues. V lost 5 bases to trimming and J lost 4 bases; unmatched junction nucleotides: 4. The CDR3, as DNA: TGTGCCACCAGTGTTACAGGGGTAAATCAGCCCCAGCATTTT. Its translation is CATSVTGVNQPQHF.

This clonotype was seen a few times. This chain joins TRBV12-3 or TRBV12-4 and TRBJ2-5; D perhaps matches TRBD1 (6 bases). Trimming took off 7 bases at V and 5 bases at J, with 17 bases between the two ends. The CDR3 runs 14 residues. The CDR3: CASKREGQWETQYF. The CDR3 nucleotides read TGTGCCAGCAAGAGAGAGGGACAATGGGAGACCCAGTACTTC.

The V and J genes are TRBV7-3 and TRBJ1-6; TRBD1 agrees at 7 bases. V lost 1 base to trimming and J lost 8 bases; unmatched junction nucleotides: 5. The CDR3 loop spans 15 amino acids. Germline assignment: CDR1 SGHTA and CDR2 FQGTGA. CDR3: CASSLRQGTDSPLHF. The DNA of the CDR3 is TGTGCCAGCAGCTTAAGACAGGGAACGGATTCACCCCTCCACTTT.

The rearrangement links TRBV6-1 to TRBJ2-1, with TRBD2 matching 8 bases. V was pared by 6 bases and J by 4 bases, with 14 bases of the junction left unmatched. The CDR3 runs to 17 residues. CDR1 MNHNS and CDR2 SASEGT come from the germline V gene. The CDR3 bases are TGTGCCAGCAGGCGCGGTGGAGCGGGAGAGGGGTACAATGAGCAGTTCTTC. Its translation: CASRRGGAGEGYNEQFF.

The chain links TRBV29-1 to TRBJ2-5; TRBD2 matches 11 bases. This CDR3 is built from 15 residues. V shed 6 bases and J 1 base; nucleotides not matched to a gene: 7. CDR1 SQVTM and CDR2 ANQGSEA come from the germline V gene. The DNA of the CDR3 is TGCAGCGTCGCCGGGGGGACTAGCGGCCAAGAGACCCAGTACTTC. Translation gives CSVAGGTSGQETQYF.

This clonotype has just a few counts. This chain uses TRBV4-1 with TRBJ2-5, with D perhaps TRBD2 (7 bases). The V gene lost 1 base and the J gene lost 5 bases, with 20 bases spanning the gap. The CDR3 contains 17 residues. Germline CDR1 is MGHRA and CDR2 is YSYEKL. CDR3 region: CASSQVLGGGLGETQYF. DNA of the CDR3: TGCGCCAGCAGCCAAGTCTTAGGGGGGGGGCTAGGGGAGACCCAGTACTTC.

This chain links TRBV12-3 or TRBV12-4 with TRBJ1-6, with TRBD1 as a possible D gene (5 bases). Trimming took 5 bases from V and 9 from J, leaving 14 bases between them. This CDR3 contains 14 residues. This CDR3 is CASSLQGLVSPLHF. CDR3 coding DNA: TGTGCCAGCAGTCTCCAGGGTCTCGTTTCACCCCTCCACTTT.

In this sample, this clonotype turned up many times. The V call is TRBV3-1, the J call TRBJ1-1; TRBD1 is a possible D gene (6 bases). Trimming pared 0 bases from V and 4 bases from J, leaving 12 bases between. The CDR3 is 15 amino acids. The V gene's germline CDR1 is LGHDT and CDR2 YNNKEL (reference sequence). CDR3 amino acids: CASSQDQRGATEAFF. In DNA form, the CDR3 reads TGTGCCAGCAGCCAAGACCAGCGGGGGGCCACTGAAGCTTTCTTT.